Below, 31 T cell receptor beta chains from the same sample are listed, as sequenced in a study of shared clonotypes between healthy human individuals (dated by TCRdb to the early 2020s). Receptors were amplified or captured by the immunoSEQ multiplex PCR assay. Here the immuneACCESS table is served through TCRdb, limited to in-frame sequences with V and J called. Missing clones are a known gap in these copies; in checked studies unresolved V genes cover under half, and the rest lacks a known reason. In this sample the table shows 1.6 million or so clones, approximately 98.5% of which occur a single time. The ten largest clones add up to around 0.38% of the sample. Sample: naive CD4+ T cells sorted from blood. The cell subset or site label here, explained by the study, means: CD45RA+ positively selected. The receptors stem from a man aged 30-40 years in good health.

The CDR3 protein is CASSRGTAGLFHEQYF. CDR3 sequence (DNA): TGTGCCAGCAGTAGGGGGACAGCGGGACTATTCCACGAGCAGTACTTC. The gene calls are TRBV6-6 and TRBJ2-7, with D perhaps given as TRBD1 or TRBD2 (7 bases each). CDR1 and CDR2 from the germline V gene are MNHNY and SVGAGI (reference sequence). V lost 5 bases, J lost 5 bases, and 22 bases lay in between. CDR3 length: 16 amino acids.

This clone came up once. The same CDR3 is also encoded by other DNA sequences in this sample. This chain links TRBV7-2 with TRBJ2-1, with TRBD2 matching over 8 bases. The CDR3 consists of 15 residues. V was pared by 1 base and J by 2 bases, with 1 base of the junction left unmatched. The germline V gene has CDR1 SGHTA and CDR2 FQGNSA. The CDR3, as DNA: TGTGCCAGCAGCTTAGAACTAGCGGCCTACAATGAGCAGTTCTTC. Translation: CASSLELAAYNEQFF. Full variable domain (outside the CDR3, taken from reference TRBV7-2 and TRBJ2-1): GAGVSQSPSNKVTEKGKDVELRCDPISGHTALYWYRQSLGQGLEFLIYFQGNSAPDKSGLPSDRFSAERTGGSVSTLTIQRTQQEDSAVYLCASSLELAAYNEQFFGPGTRLTVL.

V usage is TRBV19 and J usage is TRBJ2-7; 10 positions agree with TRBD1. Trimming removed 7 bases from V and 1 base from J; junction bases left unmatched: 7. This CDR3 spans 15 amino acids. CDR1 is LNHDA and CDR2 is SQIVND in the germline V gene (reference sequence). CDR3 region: CASTADRGRSYEQYF. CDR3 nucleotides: TGTGCCAGTACCGCGGACAGGGGGAGATCCTACGAGCAGTACTTC.

The CDR3 is CASGWYEQFF. CDR3 nucleotide sequence: TGTGCCAGCGGTTGGTATGAGCAGTTCTTC. The chain combines TRBV28 with TRBJ2-1; D is ambiguous. The CDR3 is 10 residues long. CDR1 and CDR2 (germline): MDHEN, SYDVKM. V was shortened by 8 bases and J by 8 bases, with 7 bases between the two germline ends.

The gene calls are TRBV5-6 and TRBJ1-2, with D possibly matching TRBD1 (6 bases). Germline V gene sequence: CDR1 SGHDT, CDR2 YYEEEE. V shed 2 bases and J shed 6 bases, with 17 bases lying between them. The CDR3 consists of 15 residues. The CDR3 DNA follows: TGTGCCAGCAGCTTTAACCCGACAACAGGGAATGGCTACACCTTC. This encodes CASSFNPTTGNGYTF.

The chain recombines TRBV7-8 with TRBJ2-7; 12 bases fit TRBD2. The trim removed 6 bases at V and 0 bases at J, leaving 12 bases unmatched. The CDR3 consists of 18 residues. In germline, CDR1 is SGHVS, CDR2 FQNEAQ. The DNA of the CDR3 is TGTGCCAGCAGTCTAAAGGGACTAGCGGGCCCTAGCTCCTACGAGCAGTACTTC. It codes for CASSLKGLAGPSSYEQYF. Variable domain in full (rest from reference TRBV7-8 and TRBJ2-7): GAGVSQSPRYKVAKRGQDVALRCDPISGHVSLFWYQQALGQGPEFLTYFQNEAQLDKSGLPSDRFFAERPEGSVSTLKIQRTQQEDSAVYLCASSLKGLAGPSSYEQYFGPGTRLTVT.

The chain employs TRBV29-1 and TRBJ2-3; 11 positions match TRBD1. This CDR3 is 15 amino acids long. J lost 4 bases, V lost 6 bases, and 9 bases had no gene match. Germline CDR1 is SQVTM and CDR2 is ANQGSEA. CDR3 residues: CSVTGTGGRADTQYF. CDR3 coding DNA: TGCAGCGTAACCGGGACAGGGGGTCGCGCAGATACGCAGTATTTT.

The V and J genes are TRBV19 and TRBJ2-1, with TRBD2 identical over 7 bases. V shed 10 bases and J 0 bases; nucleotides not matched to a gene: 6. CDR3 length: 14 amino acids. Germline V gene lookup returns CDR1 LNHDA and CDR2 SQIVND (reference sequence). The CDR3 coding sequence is TGTGCCACCTTTCGGGACTACTCCTACAATGAGCAGTTCTTC. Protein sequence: CATFRDYSYNEQFF.

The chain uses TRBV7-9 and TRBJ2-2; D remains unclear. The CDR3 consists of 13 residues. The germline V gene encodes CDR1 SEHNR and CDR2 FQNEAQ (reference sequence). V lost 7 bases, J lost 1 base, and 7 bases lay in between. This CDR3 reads CASKAKNTGELFF. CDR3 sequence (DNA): TGTGCCAGCAAAGCAAAGAACACCGGGGAGCTGTTTTTT.

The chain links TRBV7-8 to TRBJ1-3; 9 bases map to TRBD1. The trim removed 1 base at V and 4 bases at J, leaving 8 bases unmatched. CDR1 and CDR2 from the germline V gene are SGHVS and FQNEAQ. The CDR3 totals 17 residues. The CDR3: CASSLGGGDREGNTIYF. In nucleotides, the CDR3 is TGTGCCAGCAGCTTAGGAGGAGGGGACAGGGAAGGAAACACCATATATTTT.

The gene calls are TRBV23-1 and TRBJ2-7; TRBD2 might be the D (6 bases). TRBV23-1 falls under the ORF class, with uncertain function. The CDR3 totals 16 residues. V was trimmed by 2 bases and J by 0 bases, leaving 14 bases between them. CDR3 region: CASSQRRGAVSYEQYF. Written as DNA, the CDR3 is TGCGCCAGCAGTCAAAGGCGCGGGGCTGTCTCCTACGAGCAGTACTTC.

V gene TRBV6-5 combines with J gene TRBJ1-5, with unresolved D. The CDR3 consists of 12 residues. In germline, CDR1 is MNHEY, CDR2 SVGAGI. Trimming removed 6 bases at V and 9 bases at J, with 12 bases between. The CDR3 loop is CASRPNGGPQHF. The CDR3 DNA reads TGTGCCAGCAGACCAAACGGTGGGCCCCAGCATTTT.

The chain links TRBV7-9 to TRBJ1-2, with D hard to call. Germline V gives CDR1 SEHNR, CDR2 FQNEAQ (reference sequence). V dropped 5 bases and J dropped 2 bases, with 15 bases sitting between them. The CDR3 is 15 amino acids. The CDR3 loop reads CASSPRETMNYGYTF. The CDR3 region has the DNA TGTGCCAGCAGCCCTAGAGAGACAATGAACTATGGCTACACCTTC. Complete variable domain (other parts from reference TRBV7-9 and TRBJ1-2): DTGVSQNPRHKITKRGQNVTFRCDPISEHNRLYWYRQTLGQGPEFLTYFQNEAQLEKSRLLSDRFSAERPKGSFSTLEIQRTEQGDSAMYLCASSPRETMNYGYTFGSGTRLTVV.

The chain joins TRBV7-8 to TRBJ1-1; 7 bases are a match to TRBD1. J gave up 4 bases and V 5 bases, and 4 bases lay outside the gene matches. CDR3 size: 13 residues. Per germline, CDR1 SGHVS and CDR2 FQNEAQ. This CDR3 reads CASSDRDSTEAFF. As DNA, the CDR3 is TGTGCCAGCAGCGACCGGGACAGCACTGAAGCTTTCTTT.

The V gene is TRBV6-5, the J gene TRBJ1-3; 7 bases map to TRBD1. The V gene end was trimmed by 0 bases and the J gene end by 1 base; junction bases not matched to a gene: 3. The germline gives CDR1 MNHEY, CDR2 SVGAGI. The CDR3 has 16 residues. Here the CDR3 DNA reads TGTGCCAGCAGTTACTCGACAGGGCCTTCTGGAAACACCATATATTTT. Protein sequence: CASSYSTGPSGNTIYF.

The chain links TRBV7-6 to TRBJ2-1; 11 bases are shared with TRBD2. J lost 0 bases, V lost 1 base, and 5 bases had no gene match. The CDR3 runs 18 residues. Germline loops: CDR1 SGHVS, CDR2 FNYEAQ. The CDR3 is CASSLEPGLAGSYNEQFF. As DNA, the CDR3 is TGTGCCAGCAGCTTAGAGCCCGGACTAGCGGGCTCCTACAATGAGCAGTTCTTC.

The CDR3 sequence: CASSLASPGTGELFF. CDR3 sequence (DNA): TGTGCCAGCAGCTTGGCTAGTCCGGGAACCGGGGAGCTGTTTTTT. The chain joins TRBV7-3 to TRBJ2-2, with D possibly being TRBD2 (5 bases). Germline CDR1 SGHTA, CDR2 FQGTGA. This CDR3 is 15 amino acids long. Trimming shortened V by 3 bases and J by 5 bases, and 13 bases separated the two germline ends. The full variable domain, completed using reference TRBV7-3 and TRBJ2-2, is GAGVSQTPSNKVTEKGKYVELRCDPISGHTALYWYRQSLGQGPEFLIYFQGTGAADDSGLPNDRFFAVRPEGSVSTLKIQRTERGDSAVYLCASSLASPGTGELFFGEGSRLTVL.

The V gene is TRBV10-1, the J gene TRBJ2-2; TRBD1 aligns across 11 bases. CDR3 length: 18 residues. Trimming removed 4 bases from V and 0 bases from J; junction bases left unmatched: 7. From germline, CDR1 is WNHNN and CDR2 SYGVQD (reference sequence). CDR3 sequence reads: CASSALDRGLTNTGELFF. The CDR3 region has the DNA TGCGCCAGCAGTGCACTGGACAGGGGGCTTACGAACACCGGGGAGCTGTTTTTT.

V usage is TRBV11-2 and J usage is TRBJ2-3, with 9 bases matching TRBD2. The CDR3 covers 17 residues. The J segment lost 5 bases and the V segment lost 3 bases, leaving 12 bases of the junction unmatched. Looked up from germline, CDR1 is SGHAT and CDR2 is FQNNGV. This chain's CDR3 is CASSFRGRASPRDTQYF. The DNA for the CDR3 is TGTGCCAGCAGCTTCCGCGGGAGGGCCTCCCCAAGAGATACGCAGTATTTT.

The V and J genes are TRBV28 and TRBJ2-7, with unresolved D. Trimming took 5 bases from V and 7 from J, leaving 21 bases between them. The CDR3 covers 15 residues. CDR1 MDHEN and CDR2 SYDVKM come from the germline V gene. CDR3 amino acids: CASSALRVGLFEQYF. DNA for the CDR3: TGTGCCAGCAGTGCCCTGCGAGTGGGTTTGTTTGAGCAGTACTTC.

CDR3 DNA sequence: TGTGCCAACCCCTACGGGAGGTCCAATTTGCAGTTCTTC. It encodes CANPYGRSNLQFF. The gene calls are TRBV11-3 and TRBJ2-1; TRBD2 matches 7 bases. V was clipped by 10 bases and J by 12 bases; unmatched bases: 15. CDR3 length: 13 amino acids. CDR1 and CDR2 (germline): SGHNT, YENEEA.

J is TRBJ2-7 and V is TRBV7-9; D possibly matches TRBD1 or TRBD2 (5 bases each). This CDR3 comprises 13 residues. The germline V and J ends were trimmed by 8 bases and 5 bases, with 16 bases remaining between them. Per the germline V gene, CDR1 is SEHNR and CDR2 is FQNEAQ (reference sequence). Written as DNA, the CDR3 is TGTGCCAGCCTAAGAGTAGGGACGAACGAGCAGTACTTC. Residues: CASLRVGTNEQYF.

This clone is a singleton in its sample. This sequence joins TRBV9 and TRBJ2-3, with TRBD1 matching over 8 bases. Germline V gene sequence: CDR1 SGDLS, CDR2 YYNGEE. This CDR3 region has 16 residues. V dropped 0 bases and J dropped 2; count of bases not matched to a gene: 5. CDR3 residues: CASSVAGRGLTDTQYF. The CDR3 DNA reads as TGTGCCAGCAGCGTAGCTGGCAGGGGGCTCACAGATACGCAGTATTTT.

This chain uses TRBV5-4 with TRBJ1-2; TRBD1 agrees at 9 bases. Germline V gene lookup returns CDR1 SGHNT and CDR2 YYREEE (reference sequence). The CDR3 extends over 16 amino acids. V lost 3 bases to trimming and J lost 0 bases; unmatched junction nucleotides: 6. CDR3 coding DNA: TGTGCCAGCAGCTATGGACAGGGGATAACTAACTATGGCTACACCTTC. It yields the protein CASSYGQGITNYGYTF.

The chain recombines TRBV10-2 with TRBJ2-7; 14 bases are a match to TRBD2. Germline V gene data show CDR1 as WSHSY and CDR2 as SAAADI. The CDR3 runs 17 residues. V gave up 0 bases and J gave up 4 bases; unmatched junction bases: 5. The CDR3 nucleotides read TGCGCCAGCAGTGAGTCGGGACTAGCGGGAGTCGTGTACGAGCAGTACTTC. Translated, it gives CASSESGLAGVVYEQYF.

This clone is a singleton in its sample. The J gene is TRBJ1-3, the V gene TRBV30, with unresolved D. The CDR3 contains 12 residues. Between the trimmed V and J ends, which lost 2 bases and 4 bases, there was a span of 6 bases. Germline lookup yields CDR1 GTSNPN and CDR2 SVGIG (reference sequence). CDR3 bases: TGTGCCTGGAGTACTGGGGGAAACACCATATATTTT. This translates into CAWSTGGNTIYF.

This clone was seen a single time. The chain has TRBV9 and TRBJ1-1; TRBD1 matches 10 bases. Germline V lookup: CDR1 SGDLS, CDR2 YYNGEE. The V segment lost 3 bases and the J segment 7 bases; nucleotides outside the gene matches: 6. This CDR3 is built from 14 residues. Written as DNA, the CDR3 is TGTGCCAGCAGCGAACGGTGGGACAGGGGTGAAGCTTTCTTT. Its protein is CASSERWDRGEAFF.

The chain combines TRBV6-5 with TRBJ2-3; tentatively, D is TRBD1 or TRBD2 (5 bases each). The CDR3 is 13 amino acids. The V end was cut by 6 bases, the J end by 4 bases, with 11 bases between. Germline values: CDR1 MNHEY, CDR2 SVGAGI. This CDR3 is CASRGVAPDTQYF. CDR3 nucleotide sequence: TGTGCCAGCAGGGGGGTGGCCCCAGATACGCAGTATTTT.

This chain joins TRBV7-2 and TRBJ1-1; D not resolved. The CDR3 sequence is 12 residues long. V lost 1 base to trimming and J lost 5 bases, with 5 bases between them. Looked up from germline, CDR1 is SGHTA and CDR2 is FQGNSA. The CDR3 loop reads CASSLGSTEAFF. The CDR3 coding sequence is TGTGCCAGCAGCTTAGGTTCAACTGAAGCTTTCTTT. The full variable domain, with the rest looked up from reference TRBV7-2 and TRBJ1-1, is GAGVSQSPSNKVTEKGKDVELRCDPISGHTALYWYRQSLGQGLEFLIYFQGNSAPDKSGLPSDRFSAERTGGSVSTLTIQRTQQEDSAVYLCASSLGSTEAFFGQGTRLTVV.

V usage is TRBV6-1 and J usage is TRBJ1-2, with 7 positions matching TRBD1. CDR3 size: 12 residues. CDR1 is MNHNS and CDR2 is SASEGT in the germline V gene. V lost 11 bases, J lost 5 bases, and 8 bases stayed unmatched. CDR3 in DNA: TGTGCCTCCAGGGGGAACACATATGGCTACACCTTC. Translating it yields CASRGNTYGYTF.

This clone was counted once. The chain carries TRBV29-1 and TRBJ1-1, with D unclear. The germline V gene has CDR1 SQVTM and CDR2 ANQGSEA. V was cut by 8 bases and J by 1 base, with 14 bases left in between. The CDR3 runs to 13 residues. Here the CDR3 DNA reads TGCAGCATCGAGCAGCTACCGAACACTGAAGCTTTCTTT. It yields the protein CSIEQLPNTEAFF.